This TCR beta chain was recovered during a study of vaccination effects on CD4 cells after COVID-19. Study-wide points: Healthy vaccinees' vaccine-induced clones included only 1 of 255 that recognized common cold coronaviruses. Long after vaccination, the clones induced by infection and by vaccine shrank markedly in size.

Notes on this clone: No antigen is known for it.

Sequencing was performed with immunoSEQ multiplex PCR; in TCRdb, only in-frame clones are kept and a portion is missing. The sample shows about 73,000 clones, approximately 72% of them seen only once. The CDR3 runs to 11 residues. CDR1 is DFQATT and CDR2 is SNEGSKA in the germline V gene (reference sequence). The V end lost 0 bases, the J end lost 4 bases, and 1 base lay between the germline ends. Antigen-specific CD4+ T cells were expanded (with viral peptide pools) by the ViraFEST assay ahead of sequencing. Having been cultured for 10 days, the cells underwent CD4+ T cell isolation. Vaccinated recipients, who were negative for nucleocapsid antibodies, had no history of SARS-CoV-2 infection. Cultures got half-medium changes with IL-2 on days 3 and 7.

The TCR originated in a human donor who received a COVID-19 vaccine. Sequenced material: CD4+ T cells from PBMCs cultured with HCoV-NL63 spike peptides, taken before COVID-19 vaccination. The chain employs TRBV20-1 and TRBJ1-3, with unresolved D. The CDR3 reads CSARDGNTIYF. The CDR3 DNA sequence: TGCAGTGCTAGAGACGGAAACACCATATATTTT.